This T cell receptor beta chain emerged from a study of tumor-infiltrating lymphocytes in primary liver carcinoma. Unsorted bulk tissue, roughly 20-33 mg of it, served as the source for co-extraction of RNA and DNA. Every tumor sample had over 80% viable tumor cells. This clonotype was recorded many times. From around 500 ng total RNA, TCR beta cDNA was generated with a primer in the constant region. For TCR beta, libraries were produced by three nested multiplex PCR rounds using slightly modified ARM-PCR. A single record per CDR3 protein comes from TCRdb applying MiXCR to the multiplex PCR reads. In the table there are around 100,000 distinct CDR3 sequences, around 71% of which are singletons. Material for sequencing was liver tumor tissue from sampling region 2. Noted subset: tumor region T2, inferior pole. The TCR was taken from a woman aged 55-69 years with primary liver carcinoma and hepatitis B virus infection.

CDR3 coding DNA: TGCAGCGTGGGAGAGGGCAGCACAGATACGCAGTATTTT. Protein sequence: CSVGEGSTDTQYF. This chain joins TRBV29-1 and TRBJ2-3, with a weak D call TRBD2 (5 bases). Germline V CDR1 and CDR2: SQVTM, ANQGSEA. V lost 6 bases to trimming and J lost 0 bases, with 10 bases between them. CDR3 length equals 13 residues.